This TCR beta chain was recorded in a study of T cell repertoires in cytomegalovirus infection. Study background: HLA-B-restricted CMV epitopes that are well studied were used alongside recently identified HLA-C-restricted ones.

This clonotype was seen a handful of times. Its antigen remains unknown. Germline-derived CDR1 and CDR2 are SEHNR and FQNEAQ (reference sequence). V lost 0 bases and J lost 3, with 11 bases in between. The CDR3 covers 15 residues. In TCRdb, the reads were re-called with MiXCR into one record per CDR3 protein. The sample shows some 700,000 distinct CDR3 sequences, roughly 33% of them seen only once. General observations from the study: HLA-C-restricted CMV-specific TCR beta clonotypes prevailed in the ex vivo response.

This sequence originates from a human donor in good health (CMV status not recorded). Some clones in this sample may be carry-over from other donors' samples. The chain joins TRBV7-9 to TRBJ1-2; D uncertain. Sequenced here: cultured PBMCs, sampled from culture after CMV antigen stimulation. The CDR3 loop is CASSLALGGDYGYTF. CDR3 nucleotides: TGTGCCAGCAGCTTAGCGTTGGGCGGAGACTATGGCTACACCTTC.